The rows below give T cell receptor beta chains drawn from one sample of a study of cytomegalovirus exposure and HLA in healthy donors. Clones were read by immunoSEQ multiplex PCR, and TCRdb kept only the in-frame ones, dropping some. This table holds 200,000 or so clones, roughly 88% found once. Sequenced sample: PBMCs. The origin of the receptors is a woman aged 25 to 39 in good health and CMV-seropositive. The conserved cysteine and the conserved F or W are not part of the CDR3 here.

j_call v_call cdr3_aa
TRBJ2-5 TRBV9 ASSAGLAGGLKTQY
TRBJ2-7 TRBV10-2 ASSGDRRDYEQY
TRBJ1-1 TRBV12-5 ASGLTEQEPMNTEAF
TRBJ1-2 TRBV9 ASSINAQGFYGYT
TRBJ2-1 TRBV5-5 ASTTGNEQF
TRBJ2-2 TRBV7-6 ASSLAGLAGSGELF
TRBJ2-1 TRBV19 AVGSGSIDEQF
TRBJ2-1 TRBV2 ASQGGSSYNEQF
TRBJ1-5 TRBV5-8 ASSFGGPQH
TRBJ2-1 TRBV12-5 ASGLETYPGNNEQF
TRBJ1-2 TRBV27 ASSWRGLGGYT
TRBJ2-3 TRBV5-6 ASSLAGLARTDTQY
TRBJ1-5 TRBV27 ASSLGTGGFQPQH
TRBJ2-1 TRBV7-7 ASSSGTSGNHNEQF
TRBJ2-7 TRBV6-1 ATGTGFGEQY
TRBJ2-1 TRBV11-2 ASSRLAGSLNSAYNEQF
TRBJ1-4 TRBV10-3 AISESRQGLEKLF
TRBJ2-7 TRBV28 ASSRTSGPSYEQY